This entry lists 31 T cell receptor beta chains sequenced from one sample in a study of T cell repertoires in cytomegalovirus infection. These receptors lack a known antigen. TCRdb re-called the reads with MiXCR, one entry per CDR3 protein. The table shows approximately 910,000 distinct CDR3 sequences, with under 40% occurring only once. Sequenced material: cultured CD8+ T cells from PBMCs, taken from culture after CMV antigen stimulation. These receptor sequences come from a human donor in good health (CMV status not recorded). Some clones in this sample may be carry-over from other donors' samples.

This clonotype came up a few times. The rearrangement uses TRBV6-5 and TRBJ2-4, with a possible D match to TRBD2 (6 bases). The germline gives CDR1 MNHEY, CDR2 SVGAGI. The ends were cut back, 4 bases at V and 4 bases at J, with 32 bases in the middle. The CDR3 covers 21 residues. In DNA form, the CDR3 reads TGTGCCAGCAGTTCCACCCCCGATGGGGGAGGAATTCCATTGGATAAAAACATTCAGTACTTC. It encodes CASSSTPDGGGIPLDKNIQYF.

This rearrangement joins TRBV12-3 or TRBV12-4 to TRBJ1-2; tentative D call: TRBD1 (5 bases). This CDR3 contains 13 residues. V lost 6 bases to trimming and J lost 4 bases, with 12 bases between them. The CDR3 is CASRSGASYGYTF. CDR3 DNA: TGTGCCAGCAGGTCCGGGGCGTCCTATGGCTACACCTTC.

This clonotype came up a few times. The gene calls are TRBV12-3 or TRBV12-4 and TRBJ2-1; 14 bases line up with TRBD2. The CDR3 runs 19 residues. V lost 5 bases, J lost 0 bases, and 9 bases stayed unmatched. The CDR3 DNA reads TGTGCCAGCAGTCCCCGACTAGCGGGGGGGCCCCTCTCCTACAATGAGCAGTTCTTC. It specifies CASSPRLAGGPLSYNEQFF.

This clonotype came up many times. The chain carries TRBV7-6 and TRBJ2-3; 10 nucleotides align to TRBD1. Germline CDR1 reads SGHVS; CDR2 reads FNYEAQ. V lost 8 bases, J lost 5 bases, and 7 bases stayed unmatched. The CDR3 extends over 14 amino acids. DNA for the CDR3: TGTGCCAGCCAAGACAGGGGGCTAGGAGATACGCAGTATTTT. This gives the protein CASQDRGLGDTQYF.

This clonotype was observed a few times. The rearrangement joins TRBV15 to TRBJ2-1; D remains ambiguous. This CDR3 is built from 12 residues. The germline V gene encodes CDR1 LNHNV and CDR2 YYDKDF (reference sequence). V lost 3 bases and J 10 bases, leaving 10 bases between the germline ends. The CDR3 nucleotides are TGTGCCACCAGCAGGTTCGCGAGCGAGCAGTTCTTC. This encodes CATSRFASEQFF.

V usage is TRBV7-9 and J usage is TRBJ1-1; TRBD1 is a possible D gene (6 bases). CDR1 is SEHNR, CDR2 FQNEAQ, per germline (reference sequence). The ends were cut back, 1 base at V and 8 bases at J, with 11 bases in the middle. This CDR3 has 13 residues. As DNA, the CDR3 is TGTGCCAGCAGCTTAGGGGGGCTGCAGGAAGCTTTCTTT. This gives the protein CASSLGGLQEAFF.

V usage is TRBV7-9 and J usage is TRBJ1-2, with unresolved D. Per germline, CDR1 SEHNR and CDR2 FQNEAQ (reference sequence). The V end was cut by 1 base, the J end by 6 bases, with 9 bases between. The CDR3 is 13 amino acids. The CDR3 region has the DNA TGTGCCAGCAGCTTAGTATGGGGAGATGGCTACACCTTC. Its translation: CASSLVWGDGYTF.

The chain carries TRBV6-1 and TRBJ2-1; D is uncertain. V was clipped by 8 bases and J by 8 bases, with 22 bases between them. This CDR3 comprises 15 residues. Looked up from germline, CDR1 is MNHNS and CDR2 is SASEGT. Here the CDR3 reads CASGSAWPPADEQFF. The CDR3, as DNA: TGTGCCAGCGGGTCTGCCTGGCCTCCCGCCGATGAGCAGTTCTTC.

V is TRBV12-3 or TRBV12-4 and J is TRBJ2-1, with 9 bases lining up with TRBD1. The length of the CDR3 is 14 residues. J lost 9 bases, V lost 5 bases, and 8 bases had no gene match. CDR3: CASSTVQGAFEQFF. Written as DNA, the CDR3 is TGTGCCAGCAGTACAGTACAGGGGGCGTTTGAGCAGTTCTTC.

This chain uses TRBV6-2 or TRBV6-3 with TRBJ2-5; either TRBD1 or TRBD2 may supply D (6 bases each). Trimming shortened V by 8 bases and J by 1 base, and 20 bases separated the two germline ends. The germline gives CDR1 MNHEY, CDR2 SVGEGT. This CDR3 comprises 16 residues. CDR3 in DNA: TGTGCCAGCGTATCCCCCCCCGGAGGGGGCCAAGAGACCCAGTACTTC. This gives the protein CASVSPPGGGQETQYF.

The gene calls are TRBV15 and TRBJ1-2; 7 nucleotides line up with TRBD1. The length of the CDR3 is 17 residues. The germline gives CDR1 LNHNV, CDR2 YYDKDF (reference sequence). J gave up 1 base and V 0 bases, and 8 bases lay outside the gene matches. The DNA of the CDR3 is TGTGCCACCAGCAGAGATACTCAGGGGGTCTTTAACTATGGCTACACCTTC. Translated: CATSRDTQGVFNYGYTF.

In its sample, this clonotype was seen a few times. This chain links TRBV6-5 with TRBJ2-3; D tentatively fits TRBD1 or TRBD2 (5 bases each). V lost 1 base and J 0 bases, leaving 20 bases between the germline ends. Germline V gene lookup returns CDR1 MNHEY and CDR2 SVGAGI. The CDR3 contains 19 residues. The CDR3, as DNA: TGTGCCAGCAGTTACTGGATAACCGGGACCGAAGCTAGCACAGATACGCAGTATTTT. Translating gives CASSYWITGTEASTDTQYF.

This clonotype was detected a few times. CDR3 protein: CASSGDRGRTPYNEQFF. The CDR3 DNA reads as TGTGCCAGTAGTGGGGACAGGGGGCGAACCCCATACAATGAGCAGTTCTTC. The chain employs TRBV19 and TRBJ2-1, with 12 bases lining up with TRBD1. Germline V gene lookup returns CDR1 LNHDA and CDR2 SQIVND (reference sequence). The CDR3 runs 17 residues. V gave up 5 bases and J gave up 4 bases; unmatched junction bases: 9.

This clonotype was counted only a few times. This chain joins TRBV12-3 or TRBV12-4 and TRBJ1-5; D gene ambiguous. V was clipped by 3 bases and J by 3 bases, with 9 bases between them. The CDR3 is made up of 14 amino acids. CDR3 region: CASSFPTLNQPQHF. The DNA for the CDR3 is TGTGCCAGCAGTTTCCCCACCCTCAATCAGCCCCAGCATTTT.

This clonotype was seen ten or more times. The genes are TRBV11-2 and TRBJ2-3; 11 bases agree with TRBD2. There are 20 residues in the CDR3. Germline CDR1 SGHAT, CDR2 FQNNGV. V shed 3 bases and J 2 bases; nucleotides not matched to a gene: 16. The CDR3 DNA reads TGTGCCAGCAGCTTCAGGCCAGGGGGGCTAGCGGGGGGCCCCACAGATACGCAGTATTTT. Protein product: CASSFRPGGLAGGPTDTQYF.

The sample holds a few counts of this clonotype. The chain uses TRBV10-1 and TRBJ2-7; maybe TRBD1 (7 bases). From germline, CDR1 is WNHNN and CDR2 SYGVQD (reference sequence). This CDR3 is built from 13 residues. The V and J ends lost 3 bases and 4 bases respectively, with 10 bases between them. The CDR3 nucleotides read TGCGCCAGCAGTGATCCAGGGGGGTACGAGCAGTACTTC. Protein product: CASSDPGGYEQYF.

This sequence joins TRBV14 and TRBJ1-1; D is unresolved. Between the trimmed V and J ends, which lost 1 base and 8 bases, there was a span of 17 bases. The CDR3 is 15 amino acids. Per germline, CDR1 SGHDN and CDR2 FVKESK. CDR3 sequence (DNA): TGTGCCAGCAGCCAAGCCGCCCCCAGAGACGTGGAAGCTTTCTTT. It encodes CASSQAAPRDVEAFF.

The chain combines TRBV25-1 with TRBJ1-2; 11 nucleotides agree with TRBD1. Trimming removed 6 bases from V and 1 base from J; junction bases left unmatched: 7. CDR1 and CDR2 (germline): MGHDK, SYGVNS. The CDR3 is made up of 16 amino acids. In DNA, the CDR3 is TGTGCCAGCAGGGGGGGACAGGGGGAAAGTAACTATGGCTACACCTTC. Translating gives CASRGGQGESNYGYTF.

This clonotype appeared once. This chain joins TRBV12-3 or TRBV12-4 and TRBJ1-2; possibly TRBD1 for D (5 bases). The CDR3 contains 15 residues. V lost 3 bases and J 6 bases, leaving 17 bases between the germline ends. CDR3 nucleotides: TGTGCCAGCAGTTTGGGGCCATCGAGCTATCATGGCTACACCTTC. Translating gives CASSLGPSSYHGYTF.

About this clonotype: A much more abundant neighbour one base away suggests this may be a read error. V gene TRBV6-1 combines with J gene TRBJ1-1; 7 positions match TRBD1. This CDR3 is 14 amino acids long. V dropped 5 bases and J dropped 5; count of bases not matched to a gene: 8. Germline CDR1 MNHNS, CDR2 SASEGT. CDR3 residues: CASSYTHRGTEAFF. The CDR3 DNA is TGTGCCAGCAGTTACACCCACAGGGGTACTGAAGCTTTCTTT.

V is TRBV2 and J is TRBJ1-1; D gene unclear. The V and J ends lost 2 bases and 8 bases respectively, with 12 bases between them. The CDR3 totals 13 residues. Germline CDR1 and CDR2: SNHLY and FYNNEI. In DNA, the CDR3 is TGTGCCAGCAGTGAAAGGTTGGCGGGAGAAGCTTTCTTT. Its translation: CASSERLAGEAFF.

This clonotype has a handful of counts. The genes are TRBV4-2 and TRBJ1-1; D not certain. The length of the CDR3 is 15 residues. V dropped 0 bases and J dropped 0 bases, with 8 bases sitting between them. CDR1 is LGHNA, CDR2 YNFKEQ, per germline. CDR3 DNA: TGTGCCAGCAGCCAAGATGTGGAGTTGAACACTGAAGCTTTCTTT. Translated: CASSQDVELNTEAFF.

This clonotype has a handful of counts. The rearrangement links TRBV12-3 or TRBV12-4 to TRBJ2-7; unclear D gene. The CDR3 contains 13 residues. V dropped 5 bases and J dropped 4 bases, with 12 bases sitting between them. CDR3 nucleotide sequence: TGTGCCAGCAGTCCCGGGCCCCCGTACGAGCAGTACGTC. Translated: CASSPGPPYEQYV.

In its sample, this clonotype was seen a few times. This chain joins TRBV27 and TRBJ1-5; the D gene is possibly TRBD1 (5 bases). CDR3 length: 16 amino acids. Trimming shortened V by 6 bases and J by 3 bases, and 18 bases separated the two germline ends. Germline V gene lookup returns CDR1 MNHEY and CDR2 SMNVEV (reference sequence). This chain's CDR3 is CASSPAGAGHNQPQHF. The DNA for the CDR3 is TGTGCCAGCAGCCCGGCTGGGGCAGGGCACAATCAGCCCCAGCATTTT.

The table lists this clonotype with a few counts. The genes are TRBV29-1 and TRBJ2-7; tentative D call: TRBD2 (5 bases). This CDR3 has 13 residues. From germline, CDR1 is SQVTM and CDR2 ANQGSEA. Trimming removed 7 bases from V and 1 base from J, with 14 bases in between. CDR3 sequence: CSAFEGGSYEQYF. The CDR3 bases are TGCAGCGCCTTCGAGGGCGGTTCCTACGAGCAGTACTTC.

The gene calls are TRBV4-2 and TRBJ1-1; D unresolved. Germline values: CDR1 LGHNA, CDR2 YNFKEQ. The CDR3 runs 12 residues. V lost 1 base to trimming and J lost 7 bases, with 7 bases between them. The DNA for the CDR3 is TGTGCCAGCAGCCAAGGGGCCGATGAAGCTTTCTTT. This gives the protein CASSQGADEAFF.

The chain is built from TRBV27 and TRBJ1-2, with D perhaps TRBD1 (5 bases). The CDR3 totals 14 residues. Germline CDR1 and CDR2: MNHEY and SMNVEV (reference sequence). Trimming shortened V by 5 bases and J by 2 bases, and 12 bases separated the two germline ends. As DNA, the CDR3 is TGTGCCAGCAGTAAACCCGCAGGGAACTATGGCTACACCTTC. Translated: CASSKPAGNYGYTF.

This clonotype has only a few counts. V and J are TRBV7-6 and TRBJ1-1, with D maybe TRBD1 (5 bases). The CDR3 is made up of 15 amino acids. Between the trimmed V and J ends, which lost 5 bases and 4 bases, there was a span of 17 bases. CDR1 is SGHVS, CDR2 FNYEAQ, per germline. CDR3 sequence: CASSPHPGVSTEAFF. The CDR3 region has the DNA TGTGCCAGCAGCCCCCATCCGGGGGTATCCACTGAAGCTTTCTTT.

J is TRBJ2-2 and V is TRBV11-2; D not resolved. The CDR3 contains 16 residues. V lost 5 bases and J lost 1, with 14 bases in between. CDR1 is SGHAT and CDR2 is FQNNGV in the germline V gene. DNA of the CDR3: TGTGCCAGCAGCGACACCGGGTTTTGGAACACCGGGGAGCTGTTTTTT. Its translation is CASSDTGFWNTGELFF.

CDR3 in amino acids: CASSQEGTNTGELFF. The CDR3 coding sequence is TGTGCCAGCAGCCAAGAGGGCACGAACACCGGGGAGCTGTTTTTT. The chain joins TRBV3-1 to TRBJ2-2; D uncertain. This CDR3 comprises 15 residues. CDR1 is LGHDT and CDR2 is YNNKEL in the germline V gene (reference sequence). Deletions cut 0 bases from V and 0 bases from J, with 5 bases between.

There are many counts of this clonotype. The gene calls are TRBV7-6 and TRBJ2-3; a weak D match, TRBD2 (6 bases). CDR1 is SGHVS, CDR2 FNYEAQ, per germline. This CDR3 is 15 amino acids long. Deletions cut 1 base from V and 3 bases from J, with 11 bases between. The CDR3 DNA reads TGTGCCAGCAGCTTAGTGGAGGGGTTGACAGATACGCAGTATTTT. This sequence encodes CASSLVEGLTDTQYF.